This T cell receptor beta chain was found in a study of blood T cell repertoires in COVID-19. At the level of the study: Sources were T cells, B-cell-depleted T cells, or PBMCs; the material itself was cDNA or gDNA.

In its sample, this clone was seen many times. Per the authors' pipeline: Reference gene primer amplification yielded estimated nucleated cell counts. Assay: immunoSEQ multiplex PCR; the TCRdb copy retains only in-frame clones and omits some. The D gene and trimming were derived from the DNA, and the V and J assignments and clone size from that table. This table has fewer than 250,000 clones, 88% appearing once. The CDR3 loop spans 13 amino acids. V was pared by 4 bases and J by 12 bases, with 9 bases of the junction left unmatched. The source material was peripheral blood. This clonotype was sampled from a man aged 70-80 years with acute or convalescent COVID-19. The V call is TRBV12-3 or TRBV12-4, the J call TRBJ1-1; 9 nucleotides agree with TRBD1. The DNA for the CDR3 is TGTGCCAGCAGTTATACCGGGACAGGGTTTCCTTTCTTT. As protein: CASSYTGTGFPFF.